This record concerns one T cell receptor (beta chain) sequence. CDR1 is MNHNS, CDR2 SASEGT, per germline. The CDR3 extends over 14 amino acids. V was clipped by 1 base and J by 4 bases, with 10 bases between them. The entry originates in a study of T cells in tuberculosis. Using immunoSEQ multiplex PCR, the repertoire was profiled, and TCRdb retains in-frame clones only, with some absent. The sample lists roughly 33,000 clones; about 89% were seen once. This TCR came from a donor between 10 and 35 years old with latent tuberculosis or without tuberculosis infection. The sample was PBMCs. The chain uses TRBV6-1 and TRBJ1-2; D is undetermined. The CDR3: CASSEVSVVYGYTF. The CDR3 region has the DNA TGTGCCAGCAGTGAAGTGAGTGTCGTCTATGGCTACACCTTC.